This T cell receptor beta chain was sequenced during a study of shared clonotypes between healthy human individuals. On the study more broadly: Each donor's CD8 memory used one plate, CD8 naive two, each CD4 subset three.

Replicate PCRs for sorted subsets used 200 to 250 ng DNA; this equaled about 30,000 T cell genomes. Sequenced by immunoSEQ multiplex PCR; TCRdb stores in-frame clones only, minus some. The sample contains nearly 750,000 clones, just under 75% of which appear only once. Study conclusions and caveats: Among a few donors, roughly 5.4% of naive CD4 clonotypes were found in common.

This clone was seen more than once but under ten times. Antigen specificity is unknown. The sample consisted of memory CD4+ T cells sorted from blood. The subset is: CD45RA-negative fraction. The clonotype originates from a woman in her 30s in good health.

CDR3 residues: CASSLGSGVTGELFF. CDR3 nucleotides: TGTGCCAGTAGTCTCGGCTCAGGTGTTACCGGGGAGCTGTTTTTT. The V call is TRBV19, the J call TRBJ2-2; D is ambiguous. Germline CDR1 LNHDA, CDR2 SQIVND (reference sequence). The CDR3 runs to 15 residues. The V end lost 5 bases, the J end lost 5 bases, and 15 bases lay between the germline ends.